This TCR beta chain was documented in a study of blood T cell repertoires in COVID-19. The overall study: Both acute and convalescent COVID-19 samples were obtained from the United States, Italy and Spain. From T cells, B-cell-depleted T cells, or PBMCs came the material, which was cDNA or gDNA.

Clones were read by immunoSEQ multiplex PCR, and TCRdb kept only the in-frame ones, dropping some. The sample holds 300,000 to 350,000 clones; roughly 87% are singletons and the top ten take 9.5% to 10%. This clone was picked up one time. A Seattle source enrolled patients during active infection and followed them longitudinally. Per the germline V gene, CDR1 is SGHAT and CDR2 is FQNNGV. V trimming: 4 bases; J trimming: 0 bases; junction bases outside the gene matches: 11. The CDR3 consists of 19 residues. This chain links TRBV11-2 with TRBJ2-2, with 10 nucleotides matching TRBD1. The receptor was isolated from a man aged 25 to 40 with COVID-19, enrolled during active disease. The sequenced material came from peripheral blood. CDR3 nucleotides: TGTGCCAGCAGCTCAGGGACAGGGGTGAAGGTGTCGAACACCGGGGAGCTGTTTTTT. Its translation: CASSSGTGVKVSNTGELFF.